What follows are 17 T cell receptor beta chains derived from one specimen sequenced in a study of a mutant IDH1 vaccine in newly diagnosed glioma. No antigen is known for these receptors. Generated by immunoSEQ multiplex PCR, the TCRdb table keeps only in-frame clones and is missing some. The top ten clones hold 1.6% of a sample with approximately 50,000 clones, 80% to 90% of them seen once. Time point in this sample: week 35, safety follow-up. Alongside topical imiquimod, each dose of vaccine comprised 300 ug of mutant IDH1 20-mer peptide. The specimen was PBMCs, collected from a glioma patient whose treatment included an IDH1 peptide vaccine. The receptors originated from a man aged 40-49 years with glioma.

V is TRBV5-1 and J is TRBJ2-7; TRBD1 matches at 8 bases. With 3 bases clipped from V and 3 bases from J, the junction kept 8 bases outside the gene matches. The germline gives CDR1 SGHRS, CDR2 YFSETQ. CDR3 length: 15 residues. The CDR3 is CASSSGGQANYEQYF. The DNA for the CDR3 is TGCGCCAGCAGCTCAGGGGGACAGGCTAACTACGAGCAGTACTTC.

The gene calls are TRBV7-2 and TRBJ1-2; D perhaps matches TRBD1 (6 bases). With 1 base removed from V and 8 bases from J, the gap between germline ends came to 20 bases. Germline CDR1 reads SGHTA; CDR2 reads FQGNSA. This CDR3 spans 16 amino acids. CDR3 bases: TGTGCCAGCAGCTTAGTACCCCTGACAGGAGACAAAGGCTACACCTTC. It codes for CASSLVPLTGDKGYTF. Drawing the rest from reference TRBV7-2 and TRBJ1-2, the complete variable domain is GAGVSQSPSNKVTEKGKDVELRCDPISGHTALYWYRQSLGQGLEFLIYFQGNSAPDKSGLPSDRFSAERTGGSVSTLTIQRTQQEDSAVYLCASSLVPLTGDKGYTFGSGTRLTVV.

The chain couples TRBV5-1 to TRBJ2-3, with D maybe TRBD1 (5 bases). The V gene's germline CDR1 is SGHRS and CDR2 YFSETQ. The CDR3 extends over 16 amino acids. V was trimmed by 0 bases and J by 4 bases, leaving 15 bases between them. The CDR3 protein is CASSLGVAPRADTQYF. The CDR3 DNA reads TGCGCCAGCAGCTTGGGGGTAGCCCCCAGGGCAGATACGCAGTATTTT. The full variable domain, rest sourced from reference TRBV5-1 and TRBJ2-3, is KAGVTQTPRYLIKTRGQQVTLSCSPISGHRSVSWYQQTPGQGLQFLFEYFSETQRNKGNFPGRFSGRQFSNSRSEMNVSTLELGDSALYLCASSLGVAPRADTQYFGPGTRLTVL.

The rearrangement joins TRBV7-2 to TRBJ2-7; 7 bases are shared with TRBD1. Germline V gene lookup returns CDR1 SGHTA and CDR2 FQGNSA. V gave up 8 bases and J gave up 2 bases; unmatched junction bases: 9. CDR3 length: 14 residues. The CDR3: CASHQGTATYEQYF. CDR3 nucleotide sequence: TGTGCCAGCCACCAAGGGACAGCAACCTACGAGCAGTACTTC.

There are a few counts of this clone. J is TRBJ1-2 and V is TRBV6-4; D may be TRBD1 (5 bases). The CDR3 is 15 amino acids. V lost 0 bases to trimming and J lost 2 bases, with 10 bases between them. Germline CDR1 is MRHNA and CDR2 is SNTAGT. CDR3 DNA sequence: TGTGCCAGCAGTGACTCGAAGACAGCCAACTATGGCTACACCTTC. This codes for CASSDSKTANYGYTF.

V is TRBV7-2 and J is TRBJ2-3; 8 bases align to TRBD1. V dropped 2 bases and J dropped 6; count of bases not matched to a gene: 7. The germline V gene has CDR1 SGHTA and CDR2 FQGNSA. The CDR3 has 15 residues. As DNA, the CDR3 is TGTGCCAGCAGCTTATCGGGACAGGTGTCGGATACGCAGTATTTT. Its translation: CASSLSGQVSDTQYF.

This clone was found a few times. J is TRBJ1-2 and V is TRBV6-5, with D perhaps TRBD1 (5 bases). Between the trimmed V and J ends, which lost 10 bases and 0 bases, there was a span of 9 bases. The CDR3 totals 12 residues. The V gene's germline CDR1 is MNHEY and CDR2 SVGAGI. CDR3 amino acids: CATRQTNYGYTF. CDR3 sequence (DNA): TGTGCCACCAGACAGACTAACTATGGCTACACCTTC.

The chain links TRBV6-5 to TRBJ1-1; TRBD1 might be the D (5 bases). The CDR3 is 16 amino acids. The germline V gene encodes CDR1 MNHEY and CDR2 SVGAGI. Between the trimmed V and J ends, which lost 1 base and 1 base, there was a span of 13 bases. This CDR3 reads CASSYLRAGKNTEAFF. Here the CDR3 DNA reads TGTGCCAGCAGTTACTTAAGGGCAGGGAAGAACACTGAAGCTTTCTTT.

The J gene is TRBJ2-7, the V gene TRBV5-1, with 7 positions matching TRBD1. From germline, CDR1 is SGHRS and CDR2 YFSETQ. Trimming at V came to 3 bases and at J to 3 bases, leaving 3 bases not matched to a gene. The CDR3 covers 13 residues. DNA of the CDR3: TGCGCCAGCAGCTACCGGGACAGCTACGAGCAGTACTTC. Translated, it gives CASSYRDSYEQYF.

The gene calls are TRBV19 and TRBJ2-7; 10 bases are a match to TRBD2. This CDR3 region has 14 residues. J lost 2 bases, V lost 6 bases, and 4 bases had no gene match. CDR1 is LNHDA, CDR2 SQIVND, per germline (reference sequence). The CDR3 protein is CASSPSGSTYEQYF. DNA for the CDR3: TGTGCCAGTAGCCCTAGCGGGAGTACCTACGAGCAGTACTTC.

The chain links TRBV5-1 to TRBJ1-5; 10 bases agree with TRBD1. V shed 2 bases and J 5 bases; nucleotides not matched to a gene: 1. This CDR3 region has 14 residues. The germline CDR1 and CDR2 sequences are SGHRS and YFSETQ. In DNA, the CDR3 is TGCGCCAGCAGCTTCGGGACAGGGGATCAGCCCCAGCATTTT. Translating it yields CASSFGTGDQPQHF.

The chain links TRBV21-1 to TRBJ2-7; TRBD2 is the table's D call, not checked against the DNA. TRBV21-1 constitutes a pseudogene. The CDR3 is 18 amino acids. The CDR3 spells CASSPCTSGTPLPPEQYF. The CDR3 nucleotides are TGTGCCAGCAGCCCATGCACTAGCGGGACCCCTCTCCCCCCCGAGCAGTACTTC.

The rearrangement uses TRBV28 and TRBJ2-2; 7 bases align to TRBD1. From germline, CDR1 is MDHEN and CDR2 SYDVKM. V shed 4 bases and J 8 bases; nucleotides not matched to a gene: 19. This CDR3 comprises 18 residues. The CDR3 reads CASSWDSTGAGLAGELFF. The CDR3 DNA follows: TGTGCCAGCAGTTGGGACAGCACCGGGGCCGGCTTGGCGGGGGAGCTGTTTTTT.

This chain joins TRBV28 and TRBJ1-2; D not certain. V gave up 3 bases and J gave up 7 bases, with 12 bases separating them. The CDR3 runs to 13 residues. Germline V gives CDR1 MDHEN, CDR2 SYDVKM. CDR3 nucleotide sequence: TGTGCCAGCAGTTTTGTAAGCGCGATTGGCTACACCTTC. Its protein is CASSFVSAIGYTF.

This CDR3 is CASKRAGSTGELFF. The CDR3 DNA sequence: TGTGCCAGCAAACGAGCGGGATCCACCGGGGAGCTGTTTTTT. The chain has TRBV28 and TRBJ2-2; 7 positions agree with TRBD2. V was clipped by 7 bases and J by 4 bases; unmatched bases: 6. Per the germline V gene, CDR1 is MDHEN and CDR2 is SYDVKM. The CDR3 totals 14 residues.

The gene calls are TRBV4-3 and TRBJ2-6; no definite D call. V was clipped by 1 base and J by 3 bases, with 13 bases between them. The V gene's germline CDR1 is LGHNA and CDR2 YSLEER. This CDR3 has 17 amino acids. The CDR3 loop is CASSQAPGVGGANVLTF. In nucleotides, the CDR3 is TGCGCCAGCAGCCAAGCCCCAGGAGTTGGTGGGGCCAACGTCCTGACTTTC.

V and J are TRBV5-1 and TRBJ1-1; 8 bases match TRBD1. Germline CDR1 SGHRS, CDR2 YFSETQ. The CDR3 sequence is 15 residues long. V lost 4 bases to trimming and J lost 5 bases; unmatched junction nucleotides: 10. This CDR3 is CASSRGAGGRTEAFF. CDR3 DNA: TGCGCCAGCAGCCGAGGGGCAGGGGGCCGAACTGAAGCTTTCTTT.